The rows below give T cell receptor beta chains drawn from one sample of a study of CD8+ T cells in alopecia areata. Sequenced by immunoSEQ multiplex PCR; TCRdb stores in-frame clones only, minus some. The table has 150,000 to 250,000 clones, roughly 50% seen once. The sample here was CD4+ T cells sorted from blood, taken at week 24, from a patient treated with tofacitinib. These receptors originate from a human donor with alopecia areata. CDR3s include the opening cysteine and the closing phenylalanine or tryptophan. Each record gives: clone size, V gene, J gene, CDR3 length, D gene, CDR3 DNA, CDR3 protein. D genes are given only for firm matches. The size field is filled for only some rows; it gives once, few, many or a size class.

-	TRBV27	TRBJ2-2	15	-	TGTGCCAGCAGTTTAGGTCACGGGGGATTGGGGGAGCTGTTTTTT	CASSLGHGGLGELFF
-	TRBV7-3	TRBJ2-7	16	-	TGTGCCAGCAGCTTAAAGCAGGCCCAACCATTAATCGAGCAGTACTTC	CASSLKQAQPLIEQYF
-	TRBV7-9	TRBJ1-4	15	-	TGTGCCAGCAGCTTAGCGTCCCTGGATACCGAAAAACTGTTTTTT	CASSLASLDTEKLFF
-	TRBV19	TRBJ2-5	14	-	TGTGCCAGTGGGGAGACGGACAGAAAAGAGACCCAGTACTTC	CASGETDRKETQYF
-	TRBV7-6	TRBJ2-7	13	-	TGTGCCAGCAGCCGCGACAGGTACAGCGAGCAGTACTTC	CASSRDRYSEQYF
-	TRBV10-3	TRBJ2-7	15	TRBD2	TGTGCCATCAGTGAGTCTTTTCTAGCGGGGAACGAGCAGTACTTC	CAISESFLAGNEQYF
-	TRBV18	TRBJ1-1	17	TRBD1	TGTGCCAGCTCACCGTGGACAGGGGAGTCCGCCGACACTGAAGCTTTCTTT	CASSPWTGESADTEAFF
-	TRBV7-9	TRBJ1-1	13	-	TGTGCCAGCAGCTTAGAAGTTGGCACTGAAGCTTTCTTT	CASSLEVGTEAFF
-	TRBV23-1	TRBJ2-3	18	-	TGCGCCAGCAGTCAATTCCAGCGAGGCTGGACTAGCACAGATACGCAGTATTTT	CASSQFQRGWTSTDTQYF
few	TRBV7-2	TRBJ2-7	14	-	TGTGCCAGCAGCTTATTTGGGACTTCCTACGAGCAGTACTTC	CASSLFGTSYEQYF
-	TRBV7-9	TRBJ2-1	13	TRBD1	TGTGCCAGCAGCTTAGGAGGGGGCGATGAGCAGTTCTTC	CASSLGGGDEQFF
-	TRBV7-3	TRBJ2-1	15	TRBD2	TGTGCCAGCAGCCCCACTAGCGGGGGGGCCGATGAGCAGTTCTTC	CASSPTSGGADEQFF
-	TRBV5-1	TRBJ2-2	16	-	TGCGCCAGCAGCTTGATCGGACGTACGAACACCGGGGAGCTGTTTTTT	CASSLIGRTNTGELFF
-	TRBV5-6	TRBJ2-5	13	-	TGTGCCAGCAGCTTCAGGACAGTGAGGACCCAGTACTTC	CASSFRTVRTQYF
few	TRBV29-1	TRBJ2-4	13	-	TGCAGCCCTAATAGCGGATTCGCGGGAATTCAGTACTTC	CSPNSGFAGIQYF
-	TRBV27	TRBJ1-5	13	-	TGTGCCAGCAGTTTTATGGGACCTGAGCCCCAGCATTTT	CASSFMGPEPQHF
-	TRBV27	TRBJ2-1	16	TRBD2	TGTGCCAGCAGTTTAGGAGGCGGGAGGGACTACAATGAGCAGTTCTTC	CASSLGGGRDYNEQFF
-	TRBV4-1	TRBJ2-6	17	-	TGCGCCAGCAGCCCCTTAGAGAGGGGGTCTGGGGCCAACGTCCTGACTTTC	CASSPLERGSGANVLTF
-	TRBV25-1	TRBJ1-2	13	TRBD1	TGTGCCAGCAGTCCGGGACAGATCTATGGCTACACCTTC	CASSPGQIYGYTF
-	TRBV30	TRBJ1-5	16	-	TGTGCCTGGAGTGTACGATCATTACCCAGCAATCAGCCCCAGCATTTT	CAWSVRSLPSNQPQHF
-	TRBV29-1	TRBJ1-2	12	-	TGCAGCGTTGAGGATTGGGGCCTCGGCTACACCTTC	CSVEDWGLGYTF
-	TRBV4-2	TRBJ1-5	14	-	TGTGCCAGCAGCCAAGATCAAGGGATTCAGCCCCAGCATTTT	CASSQDQGIQPQHF
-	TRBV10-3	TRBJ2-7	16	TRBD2	TGTGCCATCAGGGGGGTCGGGACTAGGGTGTTGTACGAGCAGTACTTC	CAIRGVGTRVLYEQYF
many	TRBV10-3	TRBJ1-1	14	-	TGTGCCGCCCGAACGGGGGGAGCGAACACTGAAGCTTTCTTT	CAARTGGANTEAFF
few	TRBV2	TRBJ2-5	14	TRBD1	TGTGCCAGCAGTTGGGACAGGGCAATCGAGACCCAGTACTTC	CASSWDRAIETQYF
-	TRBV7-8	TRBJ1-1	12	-	TGTGCCAGCAGCTTAGCGTACACTGAAGCTTTCTTT	CASSLAYTEAFF
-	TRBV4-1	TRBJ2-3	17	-	TGCGCCAGCAGCCGAATTGGTAAGATTGCGGTCACAGATACGCAGTATTTT	CASSRIGKIAVTDTQYF
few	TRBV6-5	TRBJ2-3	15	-	TGTGCCAGCAGTTACTCCTTTGGCAACACAGATACGCAGTATTTT	CASSYSFGNTDTQYF
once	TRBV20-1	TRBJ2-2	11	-	TGCAGTGCTAGAGGGACCGGGGAGCTGTTTTTT	CSARGTGELFF
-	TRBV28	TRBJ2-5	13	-	TGTGCCAGCAGTTTGAGGTACCAAGAGACCCAGTACTTC	CASSLRYQETQYF
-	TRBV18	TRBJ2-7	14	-	TGTGCCAGCTCACCGGGCGCCCGAAACTACGAGCAGTACTTC	CASSPGARNYEQYF
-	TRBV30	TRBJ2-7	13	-	TGTGCCTGTGGAGTTAGGGGGGCAGGCGAGCAGTACTTC	CACGVRGAGEQYF
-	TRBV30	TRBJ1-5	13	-	TGTGCCTGGACAGGACAGAGCAATCAGCCCCAGCATTTT	CAWTGQSNQPQHF
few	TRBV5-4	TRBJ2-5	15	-	TGTGCCAGCAGCTTATCGGGACCCCAACAAGAGACCCAGTACTTC	CASSLSGPQQETQYF
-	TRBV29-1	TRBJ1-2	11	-	TGCAGCGGAGGGGAGACAAATGGCTACACCTTC	CSGGETNGYTF
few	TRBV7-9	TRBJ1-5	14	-	TGTGCCAGCAGCGCGCCGGGAGAATATCAGCCCCAGCATTTT	CASSAPGEYQPQHF
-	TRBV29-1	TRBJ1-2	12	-	TGCAGCGTCCTTCGGGGGAACTATGGCTACACCTTC	CSVLRGNYGYTF
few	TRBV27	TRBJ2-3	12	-	TGTGCCAGCAGTGCCTCGGGGTCTTTACCGTATTTT	CASSASGSLPYF
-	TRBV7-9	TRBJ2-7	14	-	TGTGCCAGCAGCTTAGCTACAGCATCCTACGAGCAGTACTTC	CASSLATASYEQYF
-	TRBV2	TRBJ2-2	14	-	TGTGCCAGCAGTGAAGGACAGAACACCGGGGAGCTGTTTTTT	CASSEGQNTGELFF